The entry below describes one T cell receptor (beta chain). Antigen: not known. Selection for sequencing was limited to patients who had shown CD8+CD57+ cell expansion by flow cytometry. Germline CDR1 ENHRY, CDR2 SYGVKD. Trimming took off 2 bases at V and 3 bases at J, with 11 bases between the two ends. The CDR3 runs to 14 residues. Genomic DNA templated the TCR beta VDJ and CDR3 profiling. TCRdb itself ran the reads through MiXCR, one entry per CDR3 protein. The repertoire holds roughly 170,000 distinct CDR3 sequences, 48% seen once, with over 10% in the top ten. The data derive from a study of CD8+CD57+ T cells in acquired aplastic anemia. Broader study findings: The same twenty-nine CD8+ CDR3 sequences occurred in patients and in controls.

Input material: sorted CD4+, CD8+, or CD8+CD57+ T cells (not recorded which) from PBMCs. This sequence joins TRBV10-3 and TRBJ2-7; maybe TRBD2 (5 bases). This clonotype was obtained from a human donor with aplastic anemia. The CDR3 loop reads CAISERRQDYEQYF. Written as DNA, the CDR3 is TGTGCCATCAGTGAGCGGAGGCAGGACTACGAGCAGTACTTC.